A single sample gave rise to the 17 T cell receptor beta chains below, sequenced in a study of regulatory T cells in long-lasting Graves disease. Documented time point: newly diagnosed GD, antithyroid drugs for less than 3 months. Following extraction of RNA from PBMCs, that RNA was used to make the TCR library. Building the TCR beta libraries relied on iRepertoire HTBI primers, and CDR3 regions underwent Arm-PCR. TCRdb redid the calling of the multiplex PCR reads with MiXCR, one entry per CDR3 protein. The sample has roughly 610,000 distinct CDR3 sequences; 16% are singletons. Separately, the same data were catalogued under a study of T cells in Graves' hyperthyroidism and ophthalmopathy.

Material: peripheral blood mononuclear cells (PBMCs), obtained at new diagnosis, from a patient treated with antithyroid drugs. The source is a woman aged 25 to 39 with Graves disease.

This clonotype was counted many times. The V gene is TRBV28, the J gene TRBJ1-5; D might be TRBD1 (5 bases). This CDR3 contains 16 residues. CDR1 MDHEN and CDR2 SYDVKM come from the germline V gene. The V gene lost 1 base and the J gene lost 5 bases, with 15 bases spanning the gap. The CDR3 bases are TGTGCCAGCAGTTTATTTGGGGCGGGCCCTGATCAGCCCCAGCATTTT. Translated: CASSLFGAGPDQPQHF.

The table lists this clonotype with a few counts. The V gene is TRBV20-1, the J gene TRBJ1-5, with 8 nucleotides matching TRBD1. CDR3 length equals 19 residues. Germline assignment: CDR1 DFQATT and CDR2 SNEGSKA (reference sequence). With V trimmed by 0 bases and J by 3 bases, 16 bases remained unmatched. Written as DNA, the CDR3 is TGCAGTGCTAGAGATTTAGGGCAGGGGGCCGGGAAAAACAATCAGCCCCAGCATTTT. It specifies CSARDLGQGAGKNNQPQHF.

This clonotype has only a few counts. The CDR3 protein is CASSYSGGSQNIQYF. The DNA for the CDR3 is TGTGCCAGCAGCTATAGCGGGGGTTCCCAAAACATTCAGTACTTC. J is TRBJ2-4 and V is TRBV28; 9 bases fit TRBD2. CDR3 size: 15 residues. Trimming took 6 bases from V and 5 from J; bases not matched to a gene: 8. The germline CDR1 and CDR2 sequences are MDHEN and SYDVKM.

This clonotype was detected ten times or more. The V call is TRBV2, the J call TRBJ2-7, with TRBD1 as a possible D gene (6 bases). The V end lost 7 bases, the J end lost 3 bases, and 13 bases lay between the germline ends. CDR1 is SNHLY, CDR2 FYNNEI, per germline. CDR3 length equals 13 residues. DNA for the CDR3: TGTGCCAGCAAGAGGGACACCCTCTACGAGCAGTACTTC. It is translated as CASKRDTLYEQYF.

The V gene is TRBV24-1, the J gene TRBJ2-1, with 9 bases fitting TRBD2. The CDR3 is 17 amino acids. J lost 4 bases, V lost 4 bases, and 10 bases had no gene match. Germline V gene data show CDR1 as KGHDR and CDR2 as SFDVKD. CDR3 nucleotide sequence: TGTGCCACCAGTGAGCCTGCGGGGGGGGGCTTTTACAATGAGCAGTTCTTC. This translates into CATSEPAGGGFYNEQFF.

This clonotype was counted ten times or more. The chain has TRBV29-1 and TRBJ2-1; 11 bases map to TRBD2. The CDR3 has 13 residues. With 7 bases clipped from V and 8 bases from J, the junction kept 7 bases outside the gene matches. The germline V gene has CDR1 SQVTM and CDR2 ANQGSEA. The CDR3 sequence is CSALSGRAYEQFF. As DNA, the CDR3 is TGCAGCGCCCTTAGCGGGAGGGCATATGAGCAGTTCTTC.

This clonotype was counted a few times. The chain combines TRBV20-1 with TRBJ2-5; TRBD2 matches 7 bases. Germline CDR1 is DFQATT and CDR2 is SNEGSKA (reference sequence). This CDR3 is 14 amino acids long. V trimming: 6 bases; J trimming: 4 bases; junction bases outside the gene matches: 11. The CDR3: CSAGLGIERETQYF. CDR3 nucleotides: TGCAGTGCCGGACTAGGCATAGAAAGAGAGACCCAGTACTTC.

This clonotype came up many times. In nucleotides, the CDR3 is TGTGCCAGCAGTTACTCGACAGAATACGAGCAGTACTTC. Its protein is CASSYSTEYEQYF. The chain is built from TRBV6-5 and TRBJ2-7; D may be TRBD1 (5 bases). V lost 0 bases to trimming and J lost 4 bases, with 7 bases between them. Looked up from germline, CDR1 is MNHEY and CDR2 is SVGAGI. The CDR3 is 13 residues long.

The chain links TRBV5-1 to TRBJ1-2, with 7 bases aligning to TRBD1. The junction had 6 bases not matched to a gene; V was cut back by 0 bases and J by 7 bases. This CDR3 has 14 residues. Germline V CDR1 and CDR2: SGHRS, YFSETQ. CDR3 DNA sequence: TGCGCCAGCAGCTTGGCCGGGCCAGGGGGTGGCTACACCTTC. Its protein product is CASSLAGPGGGYTF.

The table lists this clonotype with a few counts. This rearrangement joins TRBV18 to TRBJ2-2; D is unclear. Deletions cut 4 bases from V and 7 bases from J, with 16 bases between. CDR3 length: 15 residues. Germline V gene lookup returns CDR1 KGHSH and CDR2 LQKENI. The chain's CDR3 is CASSLTAVPGGELFF. The CDR3 nucleotides read TGTGCCAGCTCACTAACCGCCGTGCCGGGCGGGGAGCTGTTTTTT. The complete variable domain, with remaining parts taken from reference TRBV18 and TRBJ2-2, reads NAGVMQNPRHLVRRRGQEARLRCSPMKGHSHVYWYRQLPEEGLKFMVYLQKENIIDESGMPKERFSAEFPKEGPSILRIQQVVRGDSAAYFCASSLTAVPGGELFFGEGSRLTVL.

The sample holds many counts of this clonotype. The chain links TRBV3-1 to TRBJ1-1; D is undetermined. V was clipped by 1 base and J by 4 bases, with 1 base between them. Germline CDR1 and CDR2: LGHDT and YNNKEL (reference sequence). The CDR3 is 11 residues long. The CDR3 DNA reads TGTGCCAGCAGCCAAGCCACTGAAGCTTTCTTT. Translation: CASSQATEAFF.

This clonotype was observed a handful of times. The J gene is TRBJ2-1, the V gene TRBV3-1, with D possibly being TRBD2 (6 bases). The ends were cut back, 1 base at V and 7 bases at J, with 14 bases in the middle. The CDR3 loop spans 15 amino acids. Germline V gene sequence: CDR1 LGHDT, CDR2 YNNKEL (reference sequence). CDR3 in amino acids: CASSQGAGKVNEQFF. CDR3 DNA sequence: TGTGCCAGCAGCCAAGGGGCGGGAAAGGTGAATGAGCAGTTCTTC.

This clonotype showed up many times. J is TRBJ1-2 and V is TRBV28; 9 nucleotides line up with TRBD1. Per the germline V gene, CDR1 is MDHEN and CDR2 is SYDVKM. The CDR3 totals 15 residues. Trimming took 1 base from V and 8 from J; bases not matched to a gene: 8. As DNA, the CDR3 is TGTGCCAGCAGTTTATCGACGGGACAGGGTCGCGGCTACACCTTC. This codes for CASSLSTGQGRGYTF.

A note on this clonotype: This may be a read error, as it is one base from a much larger clone. The V call is TRBV18, the J call TRBJ2-5; possibly TRBD2 for D (5 bases). The CDR3 has 12 amino acids. Looked up from germline, CDR1 is KGHSH and CDR2 is LQKENI. The chain's CDR3 is CASSPREEAQYF. The CDR3 bases are TGTGCCAGCTCACCGAGGGAAGAGGCCCAGTACTTC.

This sequence joins TRBV12-3 or TRBV12-4 and TRBJ1-2, with D perhaps matching TRBD1 (5 bases). The V gene lost 5 bases and the J gene lost 3 bases, with 10 bases spanning the gap. CDR3 size: 13 residues. In DNA form, the CDR3 reads TGTGCCAGCAGTCCCATGACAGACTATGGCTACACCTTC. Translated, it gives CASSPMTDYGYTF.

This clonotype turned up a few times. The rearrangement links TRBV9 to TRBJ2-3; 7 bases agree with TRBD1. CDR1 is SGDLS, CDR2 YYNGEE, per germline. The CDR3 extends over 16 amino acids. Trimming removed 4 bases from V and 1 base from J; junction bases left unmatched: 9. The CDR3 sequence is CASSPQGGQGTDTQYF. CDR3 coding DNA: TGTGCCAGCAGCCCGCAAGGGGGCCAGGGCACAGATACGCAGTATTTT.

This clonotype was found many times. The V and J genes are TRBV3-1 and TRBJ2-1; D not resolved. Germline lookup yields CDR1 LGHDT and CDR2 YNNKEL (reference sequence). V lost 3 bases and J 6 bases, leaving 12 bases between the germline ends. The CDR3 has 14 amino acids. CDR3 loop: CASSQAFYVNEQFF. The CDR3 DNA reads as TGTGCCAGCAGCCAGGCCTTTTACGTCAATGAGCAGTTCTTC.